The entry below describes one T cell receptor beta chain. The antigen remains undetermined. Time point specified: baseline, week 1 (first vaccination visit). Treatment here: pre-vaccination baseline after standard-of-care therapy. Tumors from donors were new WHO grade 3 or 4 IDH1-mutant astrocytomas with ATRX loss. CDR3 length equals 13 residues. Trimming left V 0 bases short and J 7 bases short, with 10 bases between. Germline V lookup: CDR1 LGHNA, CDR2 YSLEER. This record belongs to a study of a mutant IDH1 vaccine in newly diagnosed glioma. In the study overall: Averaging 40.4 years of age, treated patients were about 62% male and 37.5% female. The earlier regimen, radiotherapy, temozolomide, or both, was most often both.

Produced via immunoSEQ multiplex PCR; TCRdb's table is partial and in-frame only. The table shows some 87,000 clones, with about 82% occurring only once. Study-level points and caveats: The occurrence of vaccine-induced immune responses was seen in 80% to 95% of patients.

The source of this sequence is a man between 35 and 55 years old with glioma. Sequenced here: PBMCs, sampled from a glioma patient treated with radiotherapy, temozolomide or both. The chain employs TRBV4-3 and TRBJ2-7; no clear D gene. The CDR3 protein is CASSQDRKGEQYF. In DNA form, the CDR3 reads TGCGCCAGCAGCCAAGATCGGAAGGGTGAGCAGTACTTC.